This entry lists 5 T cell receptor beta chains sequenced from one sample in a study of metastatic and nonmetastatic thyroid tumors. TCRdb re-analyzed the PCR reads using MiXCR. The data show tens of thousands of clones, approximately 17% seen once. Patients underwent thyroid surgery, and none had received any treatment before it. The sequenced sample consisted of blood. The source is a female donor with papillary thyroid cancer or a benign thyroid nodule (not recorded which). Some clones in this sample may be carry-over from other donors' samples.

This clone was found many times. The chain links TRBV24-1 to TRBJ2-3, with D unresolved. The CDR3 has 13 amino acids. The V end lost 7 bases, the J end lost 6 bases, and 13 bases lay between the germline ends. Germline V lookup: CDR1 KGHDR, CDR2 SFDVKD. The CDR3 nucleotides read TGTGCCACCAGCGCGCATGAACTCGATACGCAGTATTTT. It is translated as CATSAHELDTQYF.

This clone was detected many times. The chain links TRBV11-1 to TRBJ2-7, with D maybe TRBD1 (6 bases). The CDR3 extends over 14 amino acids. Trimming pared 4 bases from V and 1 base from J, leaving 11 bases between. Looked up from germline, CDR1 is SGHAT and CDR2 is FQDESV (reference sequence). CDR3 residues: CASSSRGSSYEQYF. The CDR3 coding sequence is TGTGCCAGCAGCTCAAGGGGGAGTTCCTACGAGCAGTACTTC.

Details on this clone: An end of the junction differs from the germline gene, which may be a read error. The V call is TRBV11-1, the J call TRBJ2-1; D may correspond to TRBD1 or TRBD2 (5 bases each). Per germline, CDR1 SGHAT and CDR2 FQDESV (reference sequence). The CDR3 spans 16 residues. CDR3 loop: CASSLQGGLSYNERLF. Written as DNA, the CDR3 is TGTGCCAGCAGCTTACAGGGTGGGTTGTCCTACAATGAGCGGTTATTC.

This clone was observed many times. V gene TRBV5-1 combines with J gene TRBJ2-3; 10 bases are shared with TRBD2. Looked up from germline, CDR1 is SGHRS and CDR2 is YFSETQ. This CDR3 is 15 amino acids long. V lost 1 base to trimming and J lost 7 bases; unmatched junction nucleotides: 6. The CDR3 spells CASSLSLAGINTQYF. CDR3 nucleotide sequence: TGCGCCAGCAGCTTGTCACTAGCGGGAATAAATACGCAGTATTTT. The variable domain in full, completed from reference TRBV5-1 and TRBJ2-3, reads KAGVTQTPRYLIKTRGQQVTLSCSPISGHRSVSWYQQTPGQGLQFLFEYFSETQRNKGNFPGRFSGRQFSNSRSEMNVSTLELGDSALYLCASSLSLAGINTQYFGPGTRLTVL.

This clone was recorded a few times. The chain joins TRBV18 to TRBJ2-7; 8 bases fit TRBD2. The V gene's germline CDR1 is KGHSH and CDR2 LQKENI. J gave up 6 bases and V 5 bases, and 9 bases lay outside the gene matches. This CDR3 region has 14 residues. CDR3 loop: CASSMRAGVFEQYF. As DNA, the CDR3 is TGTGCCAGCTCAATGCGAGCGGGAGTGTTCGAGCAGTACTTC.